This TCR beta chain stems from a study of glioma-infiltrating T cells after dendritic cell vaccination. The wider study: Between the early 2000s and the early 2010s, patients got autologous tumor lysate-pulsed dendritic cell vaccines.

Documented time point: after dendritic cell vaccination, including at tumor progression/relapse. Fresh-frozen tumor tissue and more than two years of survival data were available for all. For this clone: Its antigen remains unidentified.

General study results and limits: Patients with more pretreatment TILs had longer time to progression and survival. Higher TCR clonality did not directly relate to longer survival.

Sequencing used immunoSEQ multiplex PCR; TCRdb keeps in-frame clones, though not all of them. Of some 90,000 clones listed, 75% to 85% are singletons. The TCR was taken from a human donor with glioblastoma. This sample comprised blood, obtained after dendritic cell vaccination.

CDR3 DNA: TGCGCCAGCGTCGCTAGCGGGAGGGCGAACACCGGGGAGCTGTTTTTT. Amino acids: CASVASGRANTGELFF. The V and J genes are TRBV5-1 and TRBJ2-2; TRBD2 matches at 12 bases. After removal of 7 bases from V and 0 bases from J, the junction contained 4 bases not matched to a gene. The CDR3 totals 16 residues. CDR1 is SGHRS, CDR2 YFSETQ, per germline.